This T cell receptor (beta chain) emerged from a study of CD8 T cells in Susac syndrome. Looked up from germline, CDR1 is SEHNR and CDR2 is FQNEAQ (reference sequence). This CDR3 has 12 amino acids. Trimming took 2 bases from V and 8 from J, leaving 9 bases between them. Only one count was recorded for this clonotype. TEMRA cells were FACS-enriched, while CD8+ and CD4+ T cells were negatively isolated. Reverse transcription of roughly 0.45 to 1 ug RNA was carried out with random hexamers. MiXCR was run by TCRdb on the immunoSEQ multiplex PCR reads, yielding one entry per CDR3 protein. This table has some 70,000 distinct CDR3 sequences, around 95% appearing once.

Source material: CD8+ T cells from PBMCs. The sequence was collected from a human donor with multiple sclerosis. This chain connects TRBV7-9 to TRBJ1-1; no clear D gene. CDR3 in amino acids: CASSLTPMEAFF. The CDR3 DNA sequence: TGTGCCAGCAGCTTAACCCCGATGGAAGCTTTCTTT. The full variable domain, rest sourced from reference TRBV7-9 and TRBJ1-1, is DTGVSQNPRHKITKRGQNVTFRCDPISEHNRLYWYRQTLGQGPEFLTYFQNEAQLEKSRLLSDRFSAERPKGSFSTLEIQRTEQGDSAMYLCASSLTPMEAFFGQGTRLTVV.